These 30 T cell receptor beta chains originate from one sample sequenced in a study of beta chain features in type 1 diabetes. The study reverse transcribed the entire isolated RNA, so it sequenced expressed TCRB transcripts. Data came from immunoSEQ multiplex PCR; TCRdb stores just in-frame clones and leaves some out. Here the sample spans some 360,000 clones, around 20% being singletons. Sequencing input: naive CD4+ T cells from blood. These receptors were taken from a woman in her late teens or twenties in good health.

The gene calls are TRBV29-1 and TRBJ2-3; 9 nucleotides align to TRBD1. CDR1 is SQVTM, CDR2 ANQGSEA, per germline. CDR3 length: 18 residues. With 3 bases clipped from V and 3 bases from J, the junction kept 16 bases outside the gene matches. CDR3 nucleotides: TGCAGCGTTGATCGGTATGGACCGGGACAGGGAATAACAGATACGCAGTATTTT. This sequence encodes CSVDRYGPGQGITDTQYF.

V usage is TRBV6-1 and J usage is TRBJ1-1, with 9 bases identical to TRBD1. The CDR3 consists of 14 residues. Trimming removed 6 bases from V and 5 bases from J; junction bases left unmatched: 7. The germline V gene encodes CDR1 MNHNS and CDR2 SASEGT. DNA for the CDR3: TGTGCCAGCAGATTACAGGGGGCATATACTGAAGCTTTCTTT. Its protein product is CASRLQGAYTEAFF.

The sample holds a few counts of this clone. CDR3 protein: CASSRQGFYGYTF. The CDR3 region has the DNA TGTGCCAGCAGTCGACAGGGCTTTTATGGCTACACCTTC. J is TRBJ1-2 and V is TRBV11-1, with 7 bases that match TRBD1. Germline CDR1 is SGHAT and CDR2 is FQDESV (reference sequence). Trimming at V came to 6 bases and at J to 5 bases, leaving 6 bases not matched to a gene. The CDR3 has 13 residues.

The sample holds a few counts of this clone. The chain joins TRBV5-4 to TRBJ1-2; D is ambiguous. The germline CDR1 and CDR2 sequences are SGHNT and YYREEE (reference sequence). The CDR3 covers 11 residues. V was clipped by 4 bases and J by 13 bases, with 14 bases between them. This chain's CDR3 is CASSRRLGITF. In nucleotides, the CDR3 is TGTGCCAGCAGCCGCCGACTTGGTATCACCTTC.

The V and J genes are TRBV30 and TRBJ2-5; tentative D call: TRBD2 (5 bases). V dropped 0 bases and J dropped 7 bases, with 9 bases sitting between them. The CDR3 has 12 amino acids. The V gene's germline CDR1 is GTSNPN and CDR2 SVGIG (reference sequence). CDR3 DNA: TGTGCCTGGAGTGTAGAGGGTGGGACCCAGTACTTC. It encodes CAWSVEGGTQYF.

This rearrangement joins TRBV30 to TRBJ1-5, with D hard to call. V dropped 0 bases and J dropped 4 bases, with 10 bases sitting between them. Per the germline V gene, CDR1 is GTSNPN and CDR2 is SVGIG (reference sequence). The CDR3 runs to 14 residues. The CDR3 spells CAWSVLAANQPQHF. Here the CDR3 DNA reads TGTGCCTGGAGTGTACTGGCAGCGAATCAGCCCCAGCATTTT.

The chain joins TRBV4-1 to TRBJ1-5; D is undetermined. The CDR3 extends over 15 amino acids. With 0 bases removed from V and 5 bases from J, the gap between germline ends came to 11 bases. Per the germline V gene, CDR1 is MGHRA and CDR2 is YSYEKL. The CDR3 sequence is CASSQDGAVDQPQHF. As DNA, the CDR3 is TGCGCCAGCAGCCAAGATGGAGCCGTCGATCAGCCCCAGCATTTT.

CDR3 sequence (DNA): TGTGCCAGCAGCCAAGGGCATCAGCCCCAGCATTTT. Translating gives CASSQGHQPQHF. The chain has TRBV14 and TRBJ1-5; D uncertain. Germline loops: CDR1 SGHDN, CDR2 FVKESK. CDR3 length equals 12 residues. V lost 1 base and J lost 5, with 3 bases in between. Filled out from reference TRBV14 and TRBJ1-5, the complete variable domain reads EAGVTQFPSHSVIEKGQTVTLRCDPISGHDNLYWYRRVMGKEIKFLLHFVKESKQDESGMPNNRFLAERTGGTYSTLKVQPAELEDSGVYFCASSQGHQPQHFGDGTRLSIL.

This chain connects TRBV11-2 to TRBJ2-7; 7 bases map to TRBD1. The CDR3 loop spans 16 amino acids. V was clipped by 8 bases and J by 1 base; unmatched bases: 14. Germline assignment: CDR1 SGHAT and CDR2 FQNNGV. CDR3 bases: TGTGCCAGCCGAGATCCGGGACAGCTGATATCCTACGAGCAGTACTTC. Translating it yields CASRDPGQLISYEQYF.

The sample holds a few counts of this clone. In nucleotides, the CDR3 is TGTGCCAGCAGTTCCGTCGGTGGGCTCTCCTACGAGCAGTACTTC. Amino acids: CASSSVGGLSYEQYF. The chain combines TRBV6-5 with TRBJ2-7; D is unresolved. The CDR3 is 15 amino acids. V was shortened by 4 bases and J by 0 bases, with 13 bases between the two germline ends. The germline CDR1 and CDR2 sequences are MNHEY and SVGAGI.

This chain joins TRBV19 and TRBJ1-1, with D possibly TRBD1 on 5 matching bases. CDR1 and CDR2 from the germline V gene are LNHDA and SQIVND (reference sequence). The ends were cut back, 8 bases at V and 1 base at J, with 17 bases in the middle. CDR3 length: 15 residues. The CDR3 here is CASEMLSGGNTEAFF. The CDR3, as DNA: TGTGCCAGTGAGATGCTCTCCGGGGGGAACACTGAAGCTTTCTTT.

This clone was counted a few times. The chain couples TRBV4-2 to TRBJ2-1; D unclear. Trimming pared 1 base from V and 8 bases from J, leaving 15 bases between. Germline V lookup: CDR1 LGHNA, CDR2 YNFKEQ. The CDR3 spans 15 residues. The CDR3 sequence is CASSQARQAVHEQFF. The CDR3 DNA reads TGTGCCAGCAGCCAAGCCCGACAAGCCGTCCATGAGCAGTTCTTC.

The gene calls are TRBV4-1 and TRBJ2-1; maybe TRBD2 (6 bases). CDR3 length equals 16 residues. The V and J ends lost 0 bases and 5 bases respectively, with 14 bases between them. Germline CDR1 is MGHRA and CDR2 is YSYEKL. The CDR3 sequence: CASSQDGGGTDNEQFF. The CDR3 DNA is TGCGCCAGCAGCCAAGATGGGGGAGGAACGGACAATGAGCAGTTCTTC.

The CDR3 sequence is CASRPPGQGSTDTQYF. The CDR3 coding sequence is TGTGCCAGCAGGCCCCCGGGACAGGGTTCCACAGATACGCAGTATTTT. The chain employs TRBV2 and TRBJ2-3; TRBD1 matches 9 bases. The CDR3 covers 16 residues. V lost 6 bases, J lost 2 bases, and 9 bases stayed unmatched. Germline V gene data show CDR1 as SNHLY and CDR2 as FYNNEI.

With respect to this clone: Other DNA sequences in this specimen translate into the identical CDR3. V is TRBV18 and J is TRBJ2-1, with 10 positions matching TRBD2. The CDR3 contains 16 residues. CDR1 and CDR2 (germline): KGHSH, LQKENI. Losses at the gene ends were 3 bases for V and 3 bases for J; bases not matched to a gene: 5. This CDR3 reads CASSPVAGGGYNEQFF. The CDR3 DNA reads as TGTGCCAGCTCACCGGTAGCGGGAGGAGGCTACAATGAGCAGTTCTTC.

This clone was detected a few times. V and J are TRBV28 and TRBJ1-1, with D tentatively TRBD1 (5 bases). CDR1 is MDHEN, CDR2 SYDVKM, per germline. V was cut by 2 bases and J by 8 bases, with 12 bases left in between. This CDR3 has 13 amino acids. CDR3 bases: TGTGCCAGCAGTTTAGGACCTTACAGGGAAGCTTTCTTT. This sequence encodes CASSLGPYREAFF.

V is TRBV5-8 and J is TRBJ2-7, with D tentatively TRBD2 (5 bases). The CDR3 consists of 13 residues. V was shortened by 3 bases and J by 2 bases, with 9 bases between the two germline ends. Germline V gene sequence: CDR1 SGHTS, CDR2 YDEGEE. The CDR3 bases are TGTGCCAGCAGCTCCCTCGGGGCCTACGAGCAGTACTTC. Translating gives CASSSLGAYEQYF.

The table lists this clone with a few counts. V and J are TRBV4-3 and TRBJ1-2; D ambiguous. The V end was cut by 0 bases, the J end by 1 base, with 9 bases between. This CDR3 has 15 amino acids. Germline loops: CDR1 LGHNA, CDR2 YSLEER. The CDR3 sequence: CASSQERSFNYGYTF. The CDR3 DNA sequence: TGCGCCAGCAGCCAAGAAAGGAGCTTTAACTATGGCTACACCTTC.

There are a few counts of this clone. The chain's CDR3 is CASSQTGNTGELFF. CDR3 in DNA: TGCGCCAGCAGCCAGACGGGGAACACCGGGGAGCTGTTTTTT. The chain joins TRBV4-3 to TRBJ2-2; D unclear. Trimming left V 3 bases short and J 1 base short, with 6 bases between. The CDR3 runs to 14 residues. CDR1 is LGHNA, CDR2 YSLEER, per germline.

This clone was counted only a few times. The chain uses TRBV18 and TRBJ2-7, with D possibly matching TRBD2 (5 bases). Germline V gene lookup returns CDR1 KGHSH and CDR2 LQKENI. CDR3 length: 12 amino acids. V was trimmed by 5 bases and J by 3 bases, leaving 8 bases between them. CDR3 DNA sequence: TGTGCCAGCTCATACGGACTCTACGAGCAGTACTTC. Its translation: CASSYGLYEQYF.

This clone came up a few times. The J gene is TRBJ1-1, the V gene TRBV18; D is unresolved. The germline V gene has CDR1 KGHSH and CDR2 LQKENI. The CDR3 spans 13 residues. The germline V and J ends were trimmed by 5 bases and 3 bases, with 10 bases remaining between them. CDR3 coding DNA: TGTGCCAGCTCAGCAAACCGGGACACTGAAGCTTTCTTT. It encodes CASSANRDTEAFF.

The gene calls are TRBV5-6 and TRBJ1-2; D ambiguous. The CDR3 is made up of 15 amino acids. Germline V CDR1 and CDR2: SGHDT, YYEEEE. V lost 2 bases to trimming and J lost 8 bases, with 19 bases between them. DNA for the CDR3: TGTGCCAGCAGCTTTATGGGCCAGACAAGAGACGGCTACACCTTC. As protein: CASSFMGQTRDGYTF.

About this clone itself: At one boundary the junction diverges from the germline segment, which might be a read error. The rearrangement uses TRBV2 and TRBJ2-1; the D gene is possibly TRBD2 (5 bases). Germline CDR1 is SNHLY and CDR2 is FYNNEI. This CDR3 has 16 residues. CDR3 amino acids: CATSEGRASGYNEQFF. The CDR3 nucleotides read TGTGCCACCAGTGAAGGGCGGGCCTCTGGATACAATGAGCAGTTCTTC.

This clone showed up just once. V and J are TRBV5-1 and TRBJ1-3; D ambiguous. Germline V gene lookup returns CDR1 SGHRS and CDR2 YFSETQ. The CDR3 totals 15 residues. V was shortened by 0 bases and J by 4 bases, with 11 bases between the two germline ends. The CDR3 coding sequence is TGCGCCAGCAGCTTGGATGGTACTCTCGGAAACACCATATATTTT. This translates into CASSLDGTLGNTIYF. Together with reference TRBV5-1 and TRBJ1-3, the CDR3 gives the full variable domain: KAGVTQTPRYLIKTRGQQVTLSCSPISGHRSVSWYQQTPGQGLQFLFEYFSETQRNKGNFPGRFSGRQFSNSRSEMNVSTLELGDSALYLCASSLDGTLGNTIYFGEGSWLTVV.

CDR3 DNA sequence: TGTGCCAGCGGTACTTCCTCTGGAAACACCATATATTTT. Residues: CASGTSSGNTIYF. This rearrangement joins TRBV5-5 to TRBJ1-3; D call uncertain. V shed 7 bases and J shed 0 bases, with 8 bases lying between them. Germline V gene data show CDR1 as SGHKS and CDR2 as YYEKEE (reference sequence). The CDR3 extends over 13 amino acids.

This clone showed up just a few times. This chain connects TRBV29-1 to TRBJ2-3; D is perhaps TRBD2 (5 bases). From germline, CDR1 is SQVTM and CDR2 ANQGSEA. V shed 1 base and J shed 3 bases, with 8 bases lying between them. This CDR3 spans 13 amino acids. This CDR3 reads CSVEAGRTDTQYF. In nucleotides, the CDR3 is TGCAGCGTTGAAGCGGGAAGGACAGATACGCAGTATTTT.

A few counts support this clone. The chain combines TRBV5-1 with TRBJ2-6; D may be TRBD1 (5 bases). Trimming pared 6 bases from V and 4 bases from J, leaving 14 bases between. Germline assignment: CDR1 SGHRS and CDR2 YFSETQ. CDR3 length: 15 residues. In DNA, the CDR3 is TGCGCCAGCACCTCCCAGGGTGGAGGGGCCAACGTCCTGACTTTC. The encoded protein is CASTSQGGGANVLTF.

In this sample, this clone turned up a few times. The chain recombines TRBV4-3 with TRBJ2-6; 8 bases match TRBD1. The germline gives CDR1 LGHNA, CDR2 YSLEER. The trim removed 1 base at V and 2 bases at J, leaving 4 bases unmatched. The length of the CDR3 is 17 residues. CDR3 sequence (DNA): TGCGCCAGCAGCCAAGGTGTCAGGGGGCCTGGGGCCAACGTCCTGACTTTC. This codes for CASSQGVRGPGANVLTF.

This clone has more than one count but fewer than ten. This chain connects TRBV6-1 to TRBJ1-5, with D possibly matching TRBD1 (6 bases). Trimming pared 6 bases from V and 11 bases from J, leaving 23 bases between. Germline-derived CDR1 and CDR2 are MNHNS and SASEGT. The CDR3 sequence is 15 residues long. The CDR3 nucleotides read TGTGCCAGCAGCGACCAGGGGCAATTCGTGTTGGCCCAGCATTTT. Translating gives CASSDQGQFVLAQHF.

The rearrangement uses TRBV6-6 and TRBJ2-5; D is perhaps TRBD2 (6 bases). Germline CDR1 and CDR2: MNHNY and SVGAGI (reference sequence). V lost 6 bases and J 5 bases, leaving 13 bases between the germline ends. The CDR3 is made up of 13 amino acids. CDR3: CASSPKGRETQYF. The CDR3 nucleotides are TGTGCCAGCAGCCCCAAGGGGAGGGAGACCCAGTACTTC.